This TCR beta chain was obtained from a study of blood T cell repertoires in COVID-19. On the study more broadly: From the United States, Italy and Spain came samples of acute and convalescent COVID-19. T cells, B-cell-depleted T cells, or PBMCs supplied cDNA or gDNA.

This CDR3 is 19 amino acids long. Looked up from germline, CDR1 is SGHNT and CDR2 is YENEEA. With 2 bases clipped from V and 1 base from J, the junction kept 14 bases outside the gene matches. Per the original methods: Amplifying reference gene primers gave estimates of nucleated cell counts. Only in-frame clones appear in the TCRdb table, and some are missing; sequencing was by immunoSEQ multiplex PCR. D and trimming come from the DNA, and the V and J calls and clone size come from that table. Here the sample spans about 42,000 clones, roughly 80% being singletons. The V and J genes are TRBV11-3 and TRBJ2-5; 9 nucleotides align to TRBD2. The source of this sequence is a man aged 50-60 years with active COVID-19. Sequencing input: peripheral blood. CDR3 protein: CASSLYLLAGSLGQETQYF. The CDR3 coding sequence is TGTGCCAGCAGCTTATATCTCCTAGCGGGGTCTCTGGGCCAAGAGACCCAGTACTTC. The whole variable domain, remainder taken from reference TRBV11-3 and TRBJ2-5, is EAGVVQSPRYKIIEKKQPVAFWCNPISGHNTLYWYLQNLGQGPELLIRYENEEAVDDSQLPKDRFSAERLKGVDSTLKIQPAELGDSAVYLCASSLYLLAGSLGQETQYFGPGTRLLVL.